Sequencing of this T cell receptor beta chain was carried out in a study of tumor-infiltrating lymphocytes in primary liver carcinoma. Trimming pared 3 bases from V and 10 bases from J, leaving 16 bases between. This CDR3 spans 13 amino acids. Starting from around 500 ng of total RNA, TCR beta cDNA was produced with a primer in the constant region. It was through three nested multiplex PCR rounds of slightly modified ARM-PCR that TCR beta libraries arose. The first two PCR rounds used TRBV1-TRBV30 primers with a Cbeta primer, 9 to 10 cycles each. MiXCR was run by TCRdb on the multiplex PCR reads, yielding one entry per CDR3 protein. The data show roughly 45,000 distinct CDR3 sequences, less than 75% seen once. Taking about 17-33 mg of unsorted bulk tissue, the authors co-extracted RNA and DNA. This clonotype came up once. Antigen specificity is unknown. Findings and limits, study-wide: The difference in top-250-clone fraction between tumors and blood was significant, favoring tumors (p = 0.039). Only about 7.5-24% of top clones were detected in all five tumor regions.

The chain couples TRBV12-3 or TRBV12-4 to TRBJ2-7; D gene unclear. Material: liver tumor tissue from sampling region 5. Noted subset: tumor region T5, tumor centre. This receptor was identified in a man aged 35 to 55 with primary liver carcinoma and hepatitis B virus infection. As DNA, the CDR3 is TGTGCCAGCAGTTTTCTAAGGGATCCCGACCAGTACTTC. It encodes CASSFLRDPDQYF.